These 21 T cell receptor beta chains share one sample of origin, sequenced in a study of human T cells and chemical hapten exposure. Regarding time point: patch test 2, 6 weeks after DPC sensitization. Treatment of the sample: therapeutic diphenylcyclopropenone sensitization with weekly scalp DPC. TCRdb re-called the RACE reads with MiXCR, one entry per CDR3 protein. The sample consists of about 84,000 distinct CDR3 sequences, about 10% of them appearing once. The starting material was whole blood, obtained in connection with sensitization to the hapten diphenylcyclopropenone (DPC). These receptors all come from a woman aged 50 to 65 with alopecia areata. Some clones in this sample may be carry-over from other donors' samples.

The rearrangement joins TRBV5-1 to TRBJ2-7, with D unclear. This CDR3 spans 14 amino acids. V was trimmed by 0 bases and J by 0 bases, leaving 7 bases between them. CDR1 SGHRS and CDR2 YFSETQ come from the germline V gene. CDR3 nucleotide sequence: TGCGCCAGCAGCTTGGGTCTCGGCTCCTACGAGCAGTACTTC. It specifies CASSLGLGSYEQYF. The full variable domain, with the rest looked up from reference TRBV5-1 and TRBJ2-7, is KAGVTQTPRYLIKTRGQQVTLSCSPISGHRSVSWYQQTPGQGLQFLFEYFSETQRNKGNFPGRFSGRQFSNSRSEMNVSTLELGDSALYLCASSLGLGSYEQYFGPGTRLTVT.

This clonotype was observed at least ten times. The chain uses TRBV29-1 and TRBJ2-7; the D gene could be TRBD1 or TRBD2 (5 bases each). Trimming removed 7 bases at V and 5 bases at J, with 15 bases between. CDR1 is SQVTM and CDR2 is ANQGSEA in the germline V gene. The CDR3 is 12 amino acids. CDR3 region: CSARPGADEQYF. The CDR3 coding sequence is TGCAGCGCCCGGCCCGGGGCCGACGAGCAGTACTTC.

CDR3 coding DNA: TGTGCCAGCAGTAATTCTGTACTCGAGCAGTACTTC. Amino acid sequence: CASSNSVLEQYF. V gene TRBV28 combines with J gene TRBJ2-7; unclear D gene. V was trimmed by 5 bases and J by 6 bases, leaving 11 bases between them. The CDR3 extends over 12 amino acids. CDR1 is MDHEN, CDR2 SYDVKM, per germline.

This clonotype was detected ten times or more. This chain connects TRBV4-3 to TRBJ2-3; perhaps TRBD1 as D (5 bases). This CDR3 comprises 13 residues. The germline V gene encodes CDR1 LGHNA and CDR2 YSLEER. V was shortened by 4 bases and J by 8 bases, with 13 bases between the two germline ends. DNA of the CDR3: TGCGCCAGCAGCCCTCGGACGCAGGGTACGCAGTATTTT. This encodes CASSPRTQGTQYF.

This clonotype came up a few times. The CDR3 coding sequence is TGTGCCAGCAGCTTGGCACTAGCGGGAGTGGTCGGGGAGCTGTTTTTT. Residues: CASSLALAGVVGELFF. The chain uses TRBV7-2 and TRBJ2-2, with 11 bases lining up with TRBD2. Looked up from germline, CDR1 is SGHTA and CDR2 is FQGNSA. J was trimmed by 7 bases and V by 3 bases; bases with no gene match: 7. This CDR3 region has 16 residues.

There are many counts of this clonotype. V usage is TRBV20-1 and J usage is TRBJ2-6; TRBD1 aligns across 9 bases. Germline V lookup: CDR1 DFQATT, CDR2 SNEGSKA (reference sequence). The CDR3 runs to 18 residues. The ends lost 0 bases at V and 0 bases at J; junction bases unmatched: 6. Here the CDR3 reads CSARDGQGPYSGANVLTF. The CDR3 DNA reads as TGCAGTGCTAGAGATGGACAGGGGCCCTACTCTGGGGCCAACGTCCTGACTTTC.

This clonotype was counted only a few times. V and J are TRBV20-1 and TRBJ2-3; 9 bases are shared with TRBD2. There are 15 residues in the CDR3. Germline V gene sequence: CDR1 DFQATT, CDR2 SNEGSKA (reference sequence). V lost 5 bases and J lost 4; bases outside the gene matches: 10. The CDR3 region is CSAEKAGGPSDTQYF. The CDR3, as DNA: TGCAGTGCTGAAAAGGCGGGAGGGCCCTCAGATACGCAGTATTTT.

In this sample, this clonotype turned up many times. The chain's CDR3 is CASETSGRGTGELFF. CDR3 in DNA: TGTGCCAGCGAAACTAGCGGGAGAGGCACCGGGGAGCTGTTTTTT. V is TRBV7-6 and J is TRBJ2-2; TRBD2 agrees at 11 bases. With V trimmed by 8 bases and J by 4 bases, 6 bases remained unmatched. The CDR3 totals 15 residues. Germline CDR1 and CDR2: SGHVS and FNYEAQ.

Here the CDR3 reads CASSQIGSTTGYEQFF. In DNA form, the CDR3 reads TGTGCCAGCAGCCAGATTGGGTCGACGACTGGGTATGAGCAGTTCTTC. This sequence joins TRBV11-2 and TRBJ2-1, with no clear D. Germline-derived CDR1 and CDR2 are SGHAT and FQNNGV. This CDR3 contains 16 residues. V lost 5 bases and J lost 8, with 22 bases in between.

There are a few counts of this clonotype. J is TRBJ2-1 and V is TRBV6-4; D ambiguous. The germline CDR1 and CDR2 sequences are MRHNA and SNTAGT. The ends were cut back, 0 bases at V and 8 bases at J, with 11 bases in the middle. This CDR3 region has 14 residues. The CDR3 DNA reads TGTGCCAGCAGTGACTCGATCCGGAGCGATGAGCAGTTCTTC. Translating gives CASSDSIRSDEQFF.

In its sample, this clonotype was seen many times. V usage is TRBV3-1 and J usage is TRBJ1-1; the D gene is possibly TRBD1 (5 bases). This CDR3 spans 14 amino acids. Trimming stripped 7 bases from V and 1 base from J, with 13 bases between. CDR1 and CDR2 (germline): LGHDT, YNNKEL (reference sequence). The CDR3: CASNPGRGNTEAFF. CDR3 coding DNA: TGTGCCAGCAACCCAGGGAGGGGGAACACTGAAGCTTTCTTT.

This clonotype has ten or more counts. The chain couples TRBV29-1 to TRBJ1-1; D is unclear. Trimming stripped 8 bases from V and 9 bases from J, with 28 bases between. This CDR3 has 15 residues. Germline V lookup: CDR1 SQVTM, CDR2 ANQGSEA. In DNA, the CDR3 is TGCAGCATCTTGGGTACCCCCCGCGGGAAGGCCCAAGCTTTCTTT. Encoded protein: CSILGTPRGKAQAFF.

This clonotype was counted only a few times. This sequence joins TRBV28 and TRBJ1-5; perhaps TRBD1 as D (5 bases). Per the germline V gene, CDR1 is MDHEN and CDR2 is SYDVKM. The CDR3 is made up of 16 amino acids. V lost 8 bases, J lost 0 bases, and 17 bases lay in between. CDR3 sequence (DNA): TGTGCCAGCCGAAACTCGGGAGGGGTTAGCAATCAGCCCCAGCATTTT. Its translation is CASRNSGGVSNQPQHF.

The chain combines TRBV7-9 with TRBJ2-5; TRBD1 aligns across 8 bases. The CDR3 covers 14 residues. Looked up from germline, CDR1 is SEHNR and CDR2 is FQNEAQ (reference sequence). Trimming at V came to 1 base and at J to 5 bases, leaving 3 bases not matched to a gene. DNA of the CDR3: TGTGCCAGCAGCTTAGGACAGGGGATGGAGACCCAGTACTTC. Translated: CASSLGQGMETQYF.

The CDR3 loop reads CSAGTRRAEAFF. CDR3 in DNA: TGCAGTGCTGGGACCCGCAGGGCTGAAGCTTTCTTT. The gene calls are TRBV20-1 and TRBJ1-1; D perhaps matches TRBD1 (5 bases). CDR1 DFQATT and CDR2 SNEGSKA come from the germline V gene (reference sequence). V was trimmed by 5 bases and J by 6 bases, leaving 13 bases between them. The CDR3 runs 12 residues.

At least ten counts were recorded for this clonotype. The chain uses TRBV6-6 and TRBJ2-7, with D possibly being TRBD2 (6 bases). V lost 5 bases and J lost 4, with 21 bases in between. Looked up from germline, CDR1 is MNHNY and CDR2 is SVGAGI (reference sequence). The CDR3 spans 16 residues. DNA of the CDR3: TGTGCCAGCAGTAGCCGTAGCGGAAAAGGGGAATACGAGCAGTACTTC. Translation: CASSSRSGKGEYEQYF.

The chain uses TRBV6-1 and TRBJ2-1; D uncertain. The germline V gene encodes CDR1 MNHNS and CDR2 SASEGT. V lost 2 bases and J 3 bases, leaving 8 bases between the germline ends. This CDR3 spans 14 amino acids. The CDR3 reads CASSESGFYNEQFF. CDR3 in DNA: TGTGCCAGCAGTGAATCCGGGTTCTACAATGAGCAGTTCTTC.

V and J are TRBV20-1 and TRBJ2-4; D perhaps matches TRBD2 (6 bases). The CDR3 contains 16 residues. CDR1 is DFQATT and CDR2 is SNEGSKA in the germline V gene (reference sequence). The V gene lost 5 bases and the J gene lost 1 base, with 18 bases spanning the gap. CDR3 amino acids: CSAVLEGMVAKNIQYF. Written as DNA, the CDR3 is TGCAGTGCTGTTTTGGAGGGAATGGTGGCCAAAAACATTCAGTACTTC.

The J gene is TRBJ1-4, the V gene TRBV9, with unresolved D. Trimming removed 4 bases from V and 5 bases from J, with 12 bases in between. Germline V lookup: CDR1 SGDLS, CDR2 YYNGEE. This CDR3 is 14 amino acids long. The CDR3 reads CASSKEVENEKLFF. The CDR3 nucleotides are TGTGCCAGCAGCAAGGAAGTGGAAAATGAAAAACTGTTTTTT.

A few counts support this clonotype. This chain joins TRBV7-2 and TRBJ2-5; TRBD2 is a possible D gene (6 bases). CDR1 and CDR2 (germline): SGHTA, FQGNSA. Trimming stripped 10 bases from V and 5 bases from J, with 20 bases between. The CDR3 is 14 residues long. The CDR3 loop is CATRGAGAGETQYF. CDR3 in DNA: TGTGCCACCCGCGGGGCTGGGGCGGGGGAGACCCAGTACTTC.

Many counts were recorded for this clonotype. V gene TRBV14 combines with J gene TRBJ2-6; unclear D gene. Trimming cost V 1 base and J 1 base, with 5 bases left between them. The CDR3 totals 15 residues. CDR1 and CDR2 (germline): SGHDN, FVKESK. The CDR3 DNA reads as TGTGCCAGCAGCCAAGGTCTTTCTGGGGCCAACGTCCTGACTTTC. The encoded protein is CASSQGLSGANVLTF.